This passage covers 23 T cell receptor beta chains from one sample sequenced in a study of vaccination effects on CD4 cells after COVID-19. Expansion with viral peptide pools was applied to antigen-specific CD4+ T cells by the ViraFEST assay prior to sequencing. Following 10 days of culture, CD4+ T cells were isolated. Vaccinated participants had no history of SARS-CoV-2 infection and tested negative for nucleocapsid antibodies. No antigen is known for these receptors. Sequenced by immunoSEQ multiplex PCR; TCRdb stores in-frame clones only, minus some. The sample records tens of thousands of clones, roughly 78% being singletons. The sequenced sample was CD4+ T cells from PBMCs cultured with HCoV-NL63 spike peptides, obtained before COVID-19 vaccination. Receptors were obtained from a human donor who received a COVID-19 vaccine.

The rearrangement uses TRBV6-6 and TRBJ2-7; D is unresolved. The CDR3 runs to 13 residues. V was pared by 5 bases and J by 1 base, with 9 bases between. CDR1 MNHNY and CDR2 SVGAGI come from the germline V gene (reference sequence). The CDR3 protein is CASSPIYSYEQYF. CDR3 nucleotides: TGTGCCAGCAGTCCCATATATTCCTACGAGCAGTACTTC.

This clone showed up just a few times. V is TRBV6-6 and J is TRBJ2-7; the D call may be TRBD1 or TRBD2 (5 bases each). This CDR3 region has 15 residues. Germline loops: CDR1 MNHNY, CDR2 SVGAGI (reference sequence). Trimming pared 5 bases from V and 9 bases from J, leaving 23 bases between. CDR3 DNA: TGTGCCAGCAGTCTTAGGGACGGCCCTTCCTACACGCAGTACTTC. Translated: CASSLRDGPSYTQYF.

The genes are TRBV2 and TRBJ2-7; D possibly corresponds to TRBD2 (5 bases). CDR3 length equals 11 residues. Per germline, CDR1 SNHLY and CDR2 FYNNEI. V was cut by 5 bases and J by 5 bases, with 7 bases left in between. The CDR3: CASSRRDEQYF. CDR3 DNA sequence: TGTGCCAGCAGTCGGCGGGACGAGCAGTACTTC.

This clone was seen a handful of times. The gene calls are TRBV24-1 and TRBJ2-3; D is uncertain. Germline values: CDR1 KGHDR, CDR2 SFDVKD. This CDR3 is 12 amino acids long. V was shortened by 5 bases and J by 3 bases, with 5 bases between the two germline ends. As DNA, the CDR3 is TGTGCCACCAGTGGGGATACAGATACGCAGTATTTT. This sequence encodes CATSGDTDTQYF.

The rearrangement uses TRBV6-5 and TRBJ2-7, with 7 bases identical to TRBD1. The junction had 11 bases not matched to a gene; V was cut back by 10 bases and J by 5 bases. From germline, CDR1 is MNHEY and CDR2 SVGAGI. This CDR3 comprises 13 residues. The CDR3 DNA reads TGTGCCACCGCCGGGACAGTAGACAACGAGCAGTACTTC. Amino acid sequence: CATAGTVDNEQYF.

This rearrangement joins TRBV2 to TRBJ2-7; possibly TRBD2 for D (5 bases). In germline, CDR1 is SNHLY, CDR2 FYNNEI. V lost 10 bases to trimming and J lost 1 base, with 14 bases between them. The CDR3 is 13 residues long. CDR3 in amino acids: CAIAVGGSYEQYF. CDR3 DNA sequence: TGTGCCATAGCAGTTGGCGGGTCCTACGAGCAGTACTTC.

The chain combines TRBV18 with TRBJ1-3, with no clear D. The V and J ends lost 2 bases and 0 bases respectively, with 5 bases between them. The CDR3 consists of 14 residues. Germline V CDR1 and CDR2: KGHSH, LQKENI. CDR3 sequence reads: CASSPAGSGNTIYF. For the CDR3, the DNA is TGTGCCAGCTCACCAGCGGGCTCTGGAAACACCATATATTTT.

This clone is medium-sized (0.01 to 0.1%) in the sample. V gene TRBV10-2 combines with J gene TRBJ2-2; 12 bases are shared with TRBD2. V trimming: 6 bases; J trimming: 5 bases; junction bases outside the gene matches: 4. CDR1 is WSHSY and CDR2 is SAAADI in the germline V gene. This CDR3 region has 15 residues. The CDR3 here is CASRTSGGLTGELFF. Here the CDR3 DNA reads TGCGCCAGCAGGACTAGCGGGGGCTTAACCGGGGAGCTGTTTTTT.

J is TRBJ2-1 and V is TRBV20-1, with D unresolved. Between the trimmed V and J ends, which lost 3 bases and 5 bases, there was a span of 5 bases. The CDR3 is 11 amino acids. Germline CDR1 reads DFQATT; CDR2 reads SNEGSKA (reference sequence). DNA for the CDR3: TGCAGTGCTAGCCGGAACAATGAGCAGTTCTTC. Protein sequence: CSASRNNEQFF.

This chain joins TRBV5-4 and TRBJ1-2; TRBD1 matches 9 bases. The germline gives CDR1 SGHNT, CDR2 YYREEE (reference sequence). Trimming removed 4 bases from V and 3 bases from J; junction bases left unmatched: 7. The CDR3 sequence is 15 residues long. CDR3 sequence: CASSLGGQGDYGYTF. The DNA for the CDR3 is TGTGCCAGCAGCCTAGGGGGACAGGGAGACTATGGCTACACCTTC.

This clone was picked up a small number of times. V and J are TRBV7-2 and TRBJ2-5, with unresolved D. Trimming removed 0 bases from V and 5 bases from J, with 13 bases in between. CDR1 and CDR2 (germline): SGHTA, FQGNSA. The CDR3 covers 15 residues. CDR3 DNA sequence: TGTGCCAGCAGCTTAGCGTCGGTGGTGGGGGAGACCCAGTACTTC. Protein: CASSLASVVGETQYF.

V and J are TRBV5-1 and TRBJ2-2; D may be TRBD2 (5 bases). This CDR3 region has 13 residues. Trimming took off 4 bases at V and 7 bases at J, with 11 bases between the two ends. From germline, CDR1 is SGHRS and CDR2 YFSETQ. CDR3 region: CASSPGWGGELFF. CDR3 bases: TGCGCCAGCAGCCCGGGATGGGGCGGGGAGCTGTTTTTT.

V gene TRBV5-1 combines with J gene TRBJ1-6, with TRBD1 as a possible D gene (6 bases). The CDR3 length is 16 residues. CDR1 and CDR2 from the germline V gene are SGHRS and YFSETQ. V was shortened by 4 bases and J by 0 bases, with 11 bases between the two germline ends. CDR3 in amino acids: CASSATGSSYNSPLHF. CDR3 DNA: TGCGCCAGCAGCGCTACAGGGAGCTCCTATAATTCACCCCTCCACTTT. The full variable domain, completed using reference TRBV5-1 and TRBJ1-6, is KAGVTQTPRYLIKTRGQQVTLSCSPISGHRSVSWYQQTPGQGLQFLFEYFSETQRNKGNFPGRFSGRQFSNSRSEMNVSTLELGDSALYLCASSATGSSYNSPLHFGNGTRLTVT.

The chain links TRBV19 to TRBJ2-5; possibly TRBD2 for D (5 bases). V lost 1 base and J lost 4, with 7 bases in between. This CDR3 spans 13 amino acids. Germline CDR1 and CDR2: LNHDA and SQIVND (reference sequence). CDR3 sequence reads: CASSIVGLETQYF. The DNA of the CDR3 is TGTGCCAGTAGTATAGTCGGACTAGAGACCCAGTACTTC.

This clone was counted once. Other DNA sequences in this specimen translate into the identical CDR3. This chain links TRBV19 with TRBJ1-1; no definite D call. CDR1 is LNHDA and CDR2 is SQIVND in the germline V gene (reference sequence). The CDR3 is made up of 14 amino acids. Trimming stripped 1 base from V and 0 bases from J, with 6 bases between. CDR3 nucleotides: TGTGCCAGTAGTATAGGACCGTTGAACACTGAAGCTTTCTTT. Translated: CASSIGPLNTEAFF. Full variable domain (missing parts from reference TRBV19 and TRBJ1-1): DGGITQSPKYLFRKEGQNVTLSCEQNLNHDAMYWYRQDPGQGLRLIYYSQIVNDFQKGDIAEGYSVSREKKESFPLTVTSAQKNPTAFYLCASSIGPLNTEAFFGQGTRLTVV.

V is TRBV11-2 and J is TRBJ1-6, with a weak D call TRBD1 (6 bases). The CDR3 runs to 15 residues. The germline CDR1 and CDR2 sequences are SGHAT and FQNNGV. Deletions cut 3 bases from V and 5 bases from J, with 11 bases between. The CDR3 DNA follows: TGTGCCAGCAGCTTTCTGTCAGGGGATAATTCACCCCTCCACTTT. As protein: CASSFLSGDNSPLHF.

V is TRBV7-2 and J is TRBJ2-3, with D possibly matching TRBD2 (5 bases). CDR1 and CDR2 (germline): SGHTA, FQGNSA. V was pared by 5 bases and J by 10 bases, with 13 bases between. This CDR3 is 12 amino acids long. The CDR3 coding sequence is TGTGCCAGCAGCCCCGTGTCCGGGGCGCAGTATTTT. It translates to CASSPVSGAQYF.

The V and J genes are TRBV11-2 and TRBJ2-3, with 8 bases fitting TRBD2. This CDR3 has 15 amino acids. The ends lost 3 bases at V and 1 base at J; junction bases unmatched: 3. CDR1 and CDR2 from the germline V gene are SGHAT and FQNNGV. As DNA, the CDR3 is TGTGCCAGCAGCTTCAATAGCGGGGGCACAGATACGCAGTATTTT. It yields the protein CASSFNSGGTDTQYF.

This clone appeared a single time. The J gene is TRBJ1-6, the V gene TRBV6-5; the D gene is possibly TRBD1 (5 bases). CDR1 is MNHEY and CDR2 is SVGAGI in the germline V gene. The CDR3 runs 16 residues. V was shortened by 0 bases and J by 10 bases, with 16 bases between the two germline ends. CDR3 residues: CASSYSSGTADSPLHF. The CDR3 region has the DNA TGTGCCAGCAGTTACTCGAGCGGGACGGCGGACTCACCCCTCCACTTT.

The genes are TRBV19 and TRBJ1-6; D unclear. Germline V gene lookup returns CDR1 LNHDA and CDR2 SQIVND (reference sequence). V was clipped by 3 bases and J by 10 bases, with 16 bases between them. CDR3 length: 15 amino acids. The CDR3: CASSIRSDGESPLHF. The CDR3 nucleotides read TGTGCCAGTAGTATTCGATCGGACGGAGAATCACCCCTCCACTTT.

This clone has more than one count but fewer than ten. In DNA, the CDR3 is TGTGCCTCCTTCCGACAGGGGGCGTTTGGCTACACCTTC. Translated, it gives CASFRQGAFGYTF. The chain recombines TRBV19 with TRBJ1-2; TRBD1 aligns across 10 bases. Germline-derived CDR1 and CDR2 are LNHDA and SQIVND (reference sequence). With V trimmed by 11 bases and J by 7 bases, 10 bases remained unmatched. The CDR3 consists of 13 residues.

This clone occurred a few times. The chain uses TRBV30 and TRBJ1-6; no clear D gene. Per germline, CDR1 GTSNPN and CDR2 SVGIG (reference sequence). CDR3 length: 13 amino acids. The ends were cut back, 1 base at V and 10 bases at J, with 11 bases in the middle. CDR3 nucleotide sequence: TGTGCCTGGAGTGGGGAGGTGCTGTCACCCCTCCACTTT. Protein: CAWSGEVLSPLHF. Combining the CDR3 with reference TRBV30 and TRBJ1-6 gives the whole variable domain SQTIHQWPATLVQPVGSPLSLECTVEGTSNPNLYWYRQAAGRGLQLLFYSVGIGQISSEVPQNLSASRPQDRQFILSSKKLLLSDSGFYLCAWSGEVLSPLHFGNGTRLTVT.

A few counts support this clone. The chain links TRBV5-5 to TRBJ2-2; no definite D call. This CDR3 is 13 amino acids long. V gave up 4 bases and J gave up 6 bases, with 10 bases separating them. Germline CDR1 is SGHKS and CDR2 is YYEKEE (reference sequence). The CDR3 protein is CASSQIVSGELFF. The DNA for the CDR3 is TGTGCCAGCAGCCAGATCGTGTCCGGGGAGCTGTTTTTT.